These 27 T cell receptor beta chains were sequenced from one sample in a study of T cell repertoires in cytomegalovirus infection. Using its own MiXCR run on the reads, TCRdb lists one record per CDR3 protein. The sample has almost 90,000 distinct CDR3 sequences; less than 30% are singletons. These TCRs' antigens remain unknown. The specimen was CD8+ T cells from cultured PBMCs, collected from culture after CMV antigen stimulation. The receptors were sampled from a human donor in good health (CMV status not recorded). Some clones in this sample may be carry-over from other donors' samples.

There are many counts of this clonotype. The chain combines TRBV7-2 with TRBJ2-7, with 8 nucleotides matching TRBD1. Losses at the gene ends were 5 bases for V and 2 bases for J; bases not matched to a gene: 8. The germline CDR1 and CDR2 sequences are SGHTA and FQGNSA. This CDR3 is built from 15 residues. As DNA, the CDR3 is TGTGCCAGCAGCCCTGAGGGACAGGTTGCCTACGAGCAGTACTTC. Translated, it gives CASSPEGQVAYEQYF.

This clonotype was seen only a few times. The chain joins TRBV2 to TRBJ2-1; 7 bases agree with TRBD2. V shed 5 bases, J shed 2 bases, and the junction held 12 bases outside the gene matches. The CDR3 totals 17 residues. Per germline, CDR1 SNHLY and CDR2 FYNNEI. The CDR3 protein is CASSSRRSGDAYNEQFF. The CDR3 coding sequence is TGTGCCAGCAGTTCAAGGCGGAGCGGGGATGCCTACAATGAGCAGTTCTTC.

The chain employs TRBV7-6 and TRBJ1-2, with TRBD1 matching over 7 bases. This CDR3 contains 15 residues. The V segment lost 1 base and the J segment 4 bases; nucleotides outside the gene matches: 6. Per the germline V gene, CDR1 is SGHVS and CDR2 is FNYEAQ. DNA for the CDR3: TGTGCCAGCAGCTTAGGGGGACAGCCGGTCTATGGCTACACCTTC. It encodes CASSLGGQPVYGYTF.

This clonotype was recorded a few times. V gene TRBV11-2 combines with J gene TRBJ2-2; 11 bases agree with TRBD1. The CDR3 is 15 residues long. After removal of 5 bases from V and 2 bases from J, the junction contained 1 base not matched to a gene. Germline V gene lookup returns CDR1 SGHAT and CDR2 FQNNGV. Here the CDR3 reads CASSRTGGNTGELFF. CDR3 bases: TGTGCCAGCAGCCGGACAGGGGGCAACACCGGGGAGCTGTTTTTT.

This clonotype was picked up a small number of times. The V and J genes are TRBV7-9 and TRBJ2-5; TRBD2 agrees at 7 bases. The V and J ends lost 4 bases and 3 bases, in that order; junction bases with no gene match: 5. The CDR3 is 14 residues long. Germline CDR1 reads SEHNR; CDR2 reads FQNEAQ (reference sequence). Here the CDR3 reads CASSSSAGEETQYF. The DNA of the CDR3 is TGTGCCAGCAGCTCCTCGGCGGGGGAAGAGACCCAGTACTTC.

This sequence joins TRBV7-3 and TRBJ2-3; 13 positions match TRBD2. Trimming removed 0 bases from V and 8 bases from J; junction bases left unmatched: 11. Germline CDR1 is SGHTA and CDR2 is FQGTGA. This CDR3 region has 18 residues. The CDR3 region is CASSLTSRTSGGGATQYF. CDR3 in DNA: TGTGCCAGCAGCTTAACGAGCAGGACTAGCGGGGGCGGAGCTACGCAGTATTTT. Drawing the rest from reference TRBV7-3 and TRBJ2-3, the complete variable domain is GAGVSQTPSNKVTEKGKYVELRCDPISGHTALYWYRQSLGQGPEFLIYFQGTGAADDSGLPNDRFFAVRPEGSVSTLKIQRTERGDSAVYLCASSLTSRTSGGGATQYFGPGTRLTVL.

This chain links TRBV5-5 with TRBJ2-5; possibly TRBD1 for D (6 bases). Germline V gene lookup returns CDR1 SGHKS and CDR2 YYEKEE (reference sequence). This CDR3 has 14 residues. V lost 4 bases to trimming and J lost 1 base, with 11 bases between them. The CDR3 spells CASSIGQFQETQYF. The CDR3 bases are TGTGCCAGCAGCATAGGACAGTTCCAAGAGACCCAGTACTTC.

This clonotype has a count of ten or more. The chain has TRBV27 and TRBJ1-2, with 9 bases aligning to TRBD1. The germline CDR1 and CDR2 sequences are MNHEY and SMNVEV (reference sequence). V trimming: 6 bases; J trimming: 6 bases; junction bases outside the gene matches: 5. The CDR3 runs to 13 residues. CDR3 residues: CASRQDRGDGYTF. In DNA, the CDR3 is TGTGCCAGCAGACAGGACAGGGGCGATGGCTACACCTTC.

This clonotype appeared a few times. CDR3 coding DNA: TGCGCCAGCAGCCAAGCCCTCCTTTCGGGGGGAACTAACTATGGCTACACCTTC. Its translation is CASSQALLSGGTNYGYTF. The chain carries TRBV4-1 and TRBJ1-2, with D perhaps matching TRBD1 (5 bases). The CDR3 consists of 18 residues. V lost 1 base and J 0 bases, leaving 18 bases between the germline ends. Germline V gene data show CDR1 as MGHRA and CDR2 as YSYEKL.

CDR3 residues: CSAGTSGGFYEQYF. The CDR3 bases are TGCAGTGCTGGGACTAGCGGGGGATTCTACGAGCAGTACTTC. V usage is TRBV20-1 and J usage is TRBJ2-7; 14 bases align to TRBD2. Germline V gives CDR1 DFQATT, CDR2 SNEGSKA (reference sequence). Trimming at V came to 5 bases and at J to 3 bases, leaving 3 bases not matched to a gene. This CDR3 has 14 amino acids.

For the CDR3, the DNA is TGTGCCAGCAGCTTGGGAGGGCCCCAGGCAGATACGCAGTATTTT. This encodes CASSLGGPQADTQYF. The rearrangement links TRBV11-3 to TRBJ2-3; 7 nucleotides align to TRBD2. The CDR3 runs 15 residues. Germline V gene lookup returns CDR1 SGHNT and CDR2 YENEEA. J was trimmed by 4 bases and V by 3 bases; bases with no gene match: 7.

This clonotype occurred many times. This rearrangement joins TRBV12-3 or TRBV12-4 to TRBJ2-7; maybe TRBD1 (5 bases). The CDR3 length is 14 residues. The V end was cut by 5 bases, the J end by 4 bases, with 15 bases between. CDR3: CASSLRQGKYEQYF. The CDR3 bases are TGTGCCAGCAGTCTAAGGCAGGGAAAGTACGAGCAGTACTTC.

The chain is built from TRBV19 and TRBJ1-2; unclear D gene. The germline CDR1 and CDR2 sequences are LNHDA and SQIVND (reference sequence). The CDR3 is 12 amino acids. The V and J ends lost 1 base and 6 bases respectively, with 6 bases between them. The CDR3 spells CASSIGENGYTF. The CDR3 coding sequence is TGTGCCAGTAGTATAGGGGAGAATGGCTACACCTTC.

This clonotype was found a few times. V and J are TRBV7-8 and TRBJ1-1; 8 bases map to TRBD1. This CDR3 has 15 amino acids. Trimming took 3 bases from V and 6 from J; bases not matched to a gene: 9. In germline, CDR1 is SGHVS, CDR2 FQNEAQ. DNA of the CDR3: TGTGCCAGCAGCTTCCTGGGGACAGGAAGGGCTGAAGCTTTCTTT. Its protein product is CASSFLGTGRAEAFF. The complete variable domain, with remaining parts taken from reference TRBV7-8 and TRBJ1-1, reads GAGVSQSPRYKVAKRGQDVALRCDPISGHVSLFWYQQALGQGPEFLTYFQNEAQLDKSGLPSDRFFAERPEGSVSTLKIQRTQQEDSAVYLCASSFLGTGRAEAFFGQGTRLTVV.

The chain links TRBV9 to TRBJ1-1; 10 nucleotides align to TRBD1. CDR3 length: 15 amino acids. Per the germline V gene, CDR1 is SGDLS and CDR2 is YYNGEE. V trimming: 3 bases; J trimming: 0 bases; junction bases outside the gene matches: 2. This CDR3 reads CASSDGQGVNTEAFF. CDR3 bases: TGTGCCAGCAGCGATGGACAGGGGGTGAACACTGAAGCTTTCTTT.

This clonotype was seen only a few times. The rearrangement uses TRBV7-6 and TRBJ1-1; tentatively, D is TRBD1 (5 bases). This CDR3 has 14 residues. Trimming pared 4 bases from V and 4 bases from J, leaving 13 bases between. In germline, CDR1 is SGHVS, CDR2 FNYEAQ. CDR3 sequence (DNA): TGTGCCAGCAGCTCGGGACGGGAGGTCACTGAAGCTTTCTTT. This gives the protein CASSSGREVTEAFF.

This clonotype is labeled medium-sized. The J gene is TRBJ1-1, the V gene TRBV7-2; tentatively, D is TRBD1 (5 bases). In germline, CDR1 is SGHTA, CDR2 FQGNSA. The CDR3 consists of 13 residues. With 1 base removed from V and 2 bases from J, the gap between germline ends came to 5 bases. This chain's CDR3 is CASSLGDNTEAFF. The CDR3 nucleotides are TGTGCCAGCAGCTTAGGGGACAACACTGAAGCTTTCTTT.

CDR3 residues: CASSFRGQGIQETQYF. The CDR3 DNA is TGTGCCAGCAGTTTTCGGGGGCAGGGTATACAAGAGACCCAGTACTTC. V is TRBV28 and J is TRBJ2-5; D is tentatively TRBD1 or TRBD2 (6 bases each). V lost 3 bases and J 2 bases, leaving 16 bases between the germline ends. There are 16 residues in the CDR3. Germline V gene sequence: CDR1 MDHEN, CDR2 SYDVKM.

This chain uses TRBV7-8 with TRBJ2-7; 7 nucleotides align to TRBD1. The V gene's germline CDR1 is SGHVS and CDR2 FQNEAQ. Trimming cost V 5 bases and J 9 bases; bases outside gene matches: 13. This CDR3 region has 14 residues. CDR3 nucleotides: TGTGCCAGCAGCCCGACGGGACAGTCCCTTGGGCAGTACTTC. This translates into CASSPTGQSLGQYF. The variable domain in full, with the rest retrieved from reference TRBV7-8 and TRBJ2-7, is GAGVSQSPRYKVAKRGQDVALRCDPISGHVSLFWYQQALGQGPEFLTYFQNEAQLDKSGLPSDRFFAERPEGSVSTLKIQRTQQEDSAVYLCASSPTGQSLGQYFGPGTRLTVT.

This chain links TRBV29-1 with TRBJ1-5, with D tentatively TRBD1 (6 bases). There are 14 residues in the CDR3. The germline V and J ends were trimmed by 4 bases and 6 bases, with 16 bases remaining between them. Looked up from germline, CDR1 is SQVTM and CDR2 is ANQGSEA. The DNA of the CDR3 is TGCAGCGTTGGGGGGCAGGGGTCTGGTCAGCCCCAGCATTTT. It encodes CSVGGQGSGQPQHF.

The chain recombines TRBV13 with TRBJ2-1; 8 positions match TRBD2. This CDR3 spans 14 amino acids. CDR1 is PRHDT and CDR2 is FYEKMQ in the germline V gene (reference sequence). V trimming: 4 bases; J trimming: 5 bases; junction bases outside the gene matches: 4. The CDR3 DNA reads as TGTGCCAGCAGCTCCGACGGGGGGGACAATGAGCAGTTCTTC. Its translation: CASSSDGGDNEQFF.

The gene calls are TRBV18 and TRBJ1-1; D is uncertain. Germline V gives CDR1 KGHSH, CDR2 LQKENI. This CDR3 is built from 14 residues. Between the trimmed V and J ends, which lost 0 bases and 2 bases, there was a span of 7 bases. In DNA form, the CDR3 reads TGTGCCAGCTCACCACCGGGAGGTAACACTGAAGCTTTCTTT. It is translated as CASSPPGGNTEAFF.

This clonotype turned up a few times. J is TRBJ1-1 and V is TRBV27; D may be TRBD1 (6 bases). Trimming stripped 3 bases from V and 4 bases from J, with 12 bases between. CDR1 is MNHEY and CDR2 is SMNVEV in the germline V gene (reference sequence). This CDR3 is 14 amino acids long. The DNA for the CDR3 is TGTGCCAGCAGTTTGGTCCAGGGGAGCACTGAAGCTTTCTTT. Its translation is CASSLVQGSTEAFF.

The chain couples TRBV6-5 to TRBJ2-7, with D hard to call. Germline values: CDR1 MNHEY, CDR2 SVGAGI. V was cut by 10 bases and J by 2 bases, with 15 bases left in between. There are 13 residues in the CDR3. The CDR3 DNA follows: TGTGCCACCCTATTCGGGCCGACCTACGAGCAGTACTTC. It specifies CATLFGPTYEQYF.

This clonotype was seen a few times. The J gene is TRBJ2-5, the V gene TRBV5-6; D tentatively reads TRBD1 or TRBD2 (7 bases each). The germline V gene encodes CDR1 SGHDT and CDR2 YYEEEE. Deletions cut 0 bases from V and 5 bases from J, with 11 bases between. The CDR3 sequence is 14 residues long. CDR3 nucleotide sequence: TGTGCCAGCAGCTTGGCAGGGGGAGGGGAGACCCAGTACTTC. Protein product: CASSLAGGGETQYF.

This chain joins TRBV27 and TRBJ2-1; maybe TRBD2 (5 bases). CDR1 MNHEY and CDR2 SMNVEV come from the germline V gene (reference sequence). The CDR3 loop spans 13 amino acids. V was shortened by 8 bases and J by 6 bases, with 14 bases between the two germline ends. CDR3: CASRRTGPNEQFF. CDR3 sequence (DNA): TGTGCCAGCCGAAGGACTGGTCCCAATGAGCAGTTCTTC.

This chain connects TRBV20-1 to TRBJ2-1; 8 nucleotides align to TRBD1. CDR1 DFQATT and CDR2 SNEGSKA come from the germline V gene (reference sequence). The CDR3 is 14 amino acids. The ends lost 4 bases at V and 8 bases at J; junction bases unmatched: 10. This CDR3 reads CSATGGQGGHEQFF. CDR3 coding DNA: TGCAGTGCTACCGGTGGACAGGGTGGCCATGAGCAGTTCTTC.